Below, one TCR beta chain is given with its context. With 60 Vbeta and 13 Jbeta primers, the PCR was carried out. In the original workflow: About 9.9 million shared chains were among approximately 80 million unique TCR beta chains counted in a later analysis. TCRdb's table, derived via immunoSEQ multiplex PCR, lists solely in-frame clones and lacks some. The V and J calls and the clone size are those of that table, but D and trimming were determined from the DNA. The table has roughly 150,000 clones, about 74% seen once. The CDR3 consists of 14 residues. Germline loops: CDR1 SQVTM, CDR2 ANQGSEA. J was trimmed by 4 bases and V by 2 bases; bases with no gene match: 3. The source of the sample is a study of cytomegalovirus exposure and HLA in healthy donors.

What was sequenced was PBMCs. The clonotype was recovered from a male donor in good health and CMV-seronegative. The genes are TRBV29-1 and TRBJ2-5, with 11 positions matching TRBD1. CDR3 sequence (DNA): TGCAGCGTTGAATGGGGGACAGGGGGAGAGACCCAGTACTTC. Amino acids: CSVEWGTGGETQYF.